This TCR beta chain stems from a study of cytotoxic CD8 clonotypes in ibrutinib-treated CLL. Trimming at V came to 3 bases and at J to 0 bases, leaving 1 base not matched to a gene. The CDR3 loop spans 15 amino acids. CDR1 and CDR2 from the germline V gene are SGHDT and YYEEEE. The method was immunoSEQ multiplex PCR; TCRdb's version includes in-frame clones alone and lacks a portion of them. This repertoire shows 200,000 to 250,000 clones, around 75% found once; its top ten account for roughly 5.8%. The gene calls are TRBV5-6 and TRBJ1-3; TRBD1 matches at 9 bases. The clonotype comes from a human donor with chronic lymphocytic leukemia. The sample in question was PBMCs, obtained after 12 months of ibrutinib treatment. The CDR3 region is CASSWDRVSGNTIYF. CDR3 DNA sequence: TGTGCCAGCAGCTGGGACAGGGTCTCTGGAAACACCATATATTTT.